The 5 T cell receptor beta chains reported below all come from one sample, sequenced in a study of T cells in Graves' hyperthyroidism and ophthalmopathy. Template material for amplifying TCR beta CDR3 regions consisted of RNA transcripts. The study used the HTBI primer set for a first-round RT-PCR of the TCR CDR3. Each CDR3 protein gets one entry after TCRdb re-called the multiplex PCR reads with MiXCR. The data hold roughly 560,000 distinct CDR3 sequences, with about 15% observed a single time. The sample taken for sequencing was blood. The receptors originated from a middle-aged woman with Graves' ophthalmopathy.

This clonotype was counted many times. This chain links TRBV20-1 with TRBJ2-7; D is possibly TRBD2 (5 bases). V was cut by 0 bases and J by 4 bases, with 19 bases left in between. The length of the CDR3 is 16 residues. CDR1 DFQATT and CDR2 SNEGSKA come from the germline V gene (reference sequence). CDR3 sequence reads: CSARDLTWSGGYEQYF. In DNA, the CDR3 is TGCAGTGCTAGAGATCTGACTTGGTCCGGCGGGTACGAGCAGTACTTC.

The V gene is TRBV7-9, the J gene TRBJ2-7; 7 nucleotides align to TRBD1. The trim removed 7 bases at V and 0 bases at J, leaving 6 bases unmatched. Germline loops: CDR1 SEHNR, CDR2 FQNEAQ (reference sequence). The CDR3 totals 14 residues. The CDR3 DNA reads as TGTGCCAGCAACTCGGGACAGAGCTCCTACGAGCAGTACTTC. Translating gives CASNSGQSSYEQYF.

This clonotype was counted at least ten times. The gene calls are TRBV6-1 and TRBJ1-2; no firm D call. V was clipped by 5 bases and J by 4 bases, with 5 bases between them. CDR3 length: 11 residues. The germline gives CDR1 MNHNS, CDR2 SASEGT. CDR3 in DNA: TGTGCCAGCAGTAATGGCTATGGCTACACCTTC. Its protein is CASSNGYGYTF.

V gene TRBV11-2 combines with J gene TRBJ1-2, with D possibly matching TRBD1 (6 bases). V was pared by 5 bases and J by 1 base, with 11 bases between. From germline, CDR1 is SGHAT and CDR2 FQNNGV. This CDR3 spans 14 amino acids. The CDR3 protein is CASSRDTYNYGYTF. CDR3 nucleotides: TGTGCCAGCAGCCGGGACACATATAACTATGGCTACACCTTC.

This clonotype was observed many times. V and J are TRBV6-2 or TRBV6-3 and TRBJ2-5, with D perhaps matching TRBD2 (5 bases). V lost 6 bases to trimming and J lost 4 bases, with 18 bases between them. CDR1 and CDR2 (germline): MNHEY, SVGEGT. CDR3 length: 15 residues. CDR3 residues: CASSPASGGGETQYF. The CDR3 DNA follows: TGTGCCAGCAGCCCCGCCAGCGGAGGTGGAGAGACCCAGTACTTC.